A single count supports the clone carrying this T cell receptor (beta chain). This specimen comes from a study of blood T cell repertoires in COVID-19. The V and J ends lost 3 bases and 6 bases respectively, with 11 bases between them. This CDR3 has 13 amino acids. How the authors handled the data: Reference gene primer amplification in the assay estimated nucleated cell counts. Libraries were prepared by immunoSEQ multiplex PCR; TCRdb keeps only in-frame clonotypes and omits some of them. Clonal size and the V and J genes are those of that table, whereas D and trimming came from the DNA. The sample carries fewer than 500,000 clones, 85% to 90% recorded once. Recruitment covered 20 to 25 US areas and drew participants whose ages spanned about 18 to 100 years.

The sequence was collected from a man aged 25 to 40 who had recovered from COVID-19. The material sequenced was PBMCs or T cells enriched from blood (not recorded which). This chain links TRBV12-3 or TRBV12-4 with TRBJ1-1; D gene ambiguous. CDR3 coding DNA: TGTGCCAGCAGTTTTGGGGAGAGGCCTGAAGCTTTCTTT. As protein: CASSFGERPEAFF.